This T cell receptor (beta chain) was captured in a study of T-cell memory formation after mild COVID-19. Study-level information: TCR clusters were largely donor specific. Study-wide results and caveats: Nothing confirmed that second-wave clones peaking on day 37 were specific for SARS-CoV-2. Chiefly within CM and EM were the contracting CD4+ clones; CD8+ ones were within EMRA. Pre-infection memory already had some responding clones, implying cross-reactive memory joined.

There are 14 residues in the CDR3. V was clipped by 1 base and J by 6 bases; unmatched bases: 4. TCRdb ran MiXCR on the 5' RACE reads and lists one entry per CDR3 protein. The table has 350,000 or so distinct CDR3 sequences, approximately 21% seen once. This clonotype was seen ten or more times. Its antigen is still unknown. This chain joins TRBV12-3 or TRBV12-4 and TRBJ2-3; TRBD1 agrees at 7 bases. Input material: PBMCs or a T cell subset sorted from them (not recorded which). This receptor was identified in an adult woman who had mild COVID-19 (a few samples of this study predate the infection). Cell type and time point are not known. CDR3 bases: TGTGCCAGCAGTTTAGTACAGGGGACGGATACGCAGTATTTT. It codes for CASSLVQGTDTQYF.